This TCR beta chain was identified during a study of OX40 agonist ivuxolimab in advanced cancers. Profiled with immunoSEQ multiplex PCR; TCRdb holds only in-frame clones, not every one. Of tens of thousands of clones detected, approximately 91% appear once; the ten largest clones hold around 0.4%. The CDR3 is 13 residues long. Germline V lookup: CDR1 SGHTA, CDR2 FQGNSA. V was clipped by 3 bases and J by 5 bases; unmatched bases: 1. J is TRBJ2-3 and V is TRBV7-2, with TRBD2 matching over 8 bases. The sequenced sample was CD4+ or CD8+ T cells sorted from blood, obtained in a trial of the OX40 agonist ivuxolimab. The TCR originated in an adult with an advanced solid tumor such as melanoma, head and neck, liver or kidney cancer. Here the CDR3 reads CASSFREGDTQYF. The CDR3 DNA sequence: TGTGCCAGCAGCTTCCGGGAGGGAGATACGCAGTATTTT.